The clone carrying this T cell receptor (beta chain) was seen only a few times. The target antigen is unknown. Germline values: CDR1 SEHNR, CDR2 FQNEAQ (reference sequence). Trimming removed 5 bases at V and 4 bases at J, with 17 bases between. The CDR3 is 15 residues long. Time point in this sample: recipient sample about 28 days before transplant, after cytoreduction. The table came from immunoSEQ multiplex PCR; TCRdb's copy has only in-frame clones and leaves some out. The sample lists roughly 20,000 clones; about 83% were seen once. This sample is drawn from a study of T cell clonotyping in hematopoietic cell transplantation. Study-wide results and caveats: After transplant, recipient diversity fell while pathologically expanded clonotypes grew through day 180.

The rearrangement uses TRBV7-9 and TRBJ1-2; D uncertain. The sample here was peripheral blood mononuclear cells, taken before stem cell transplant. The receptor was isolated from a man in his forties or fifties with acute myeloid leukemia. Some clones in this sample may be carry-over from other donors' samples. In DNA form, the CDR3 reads TGTGCCAGCAGCCACCGGACGTGGGTGCGCTATGGCTACACCTTC. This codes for CASSHRTWVRYGYTF.